This T cell receptor (beta chain) was found in a study of OX40 agonist ivuxolimab in advanced cancers. Comment on this clone: Its antigen remains unknown.

This table comes from immunoSEQ multiplex PCR, and its TCRdb copy is limited to in-frame clones, with some not included. The table includes approximately 80,000 clones, roughly nine tenths detected once. Study-wide results and caveats: Normalized T-cell clonal expansion was also low in a subset of nonresponders.

The input for sequencing was CD4+ or CD8+ T cells sorted from blood, taken in a trial of the OX40 agonist ivuxolimab. The TCR sequence derives from an adult with an advanced solid tumor such as melanoma, head and neck, liver or kidney cancer.

Here the CDR3 reads CASSPSRETQYF. For the CDR3, the DNA is TGTGCCAGCTCACCCTCGCGAGAGACCCAGTACTTC. This rearrangement joins TRBV18 to TRBJ2-5; the D is unclear. Trimming took 3 bases from V and 4 from J, leaving 6 bases between them. This CDR3 region has 12 residues. The germline CDR1 and CDR2 sequences are KGHSH and LQKENI.